A selection of T cell receptor beta chains follows, all from one sample in a study of vaccination effects on CD4 cells after COVID-19. Their antigen targets remain unknown. Sequencing used immunoSEQ multiplex PCR; TCRdb keeps in-frame clones, though not all of them. This table has roughly 30,000 clones, about three quarters appearing once. The sample consisted of CD4+ T cells from PBMCs cultured with HCoV-OC43 spike peptides, taken before COVID-19 vaccination. The receptors come from a human donor who received a COVID-19 vaccine. Both conserved end residues are trimmed from each CDR3.

>TRBV5-4|TRBJ2-5
ASSLSLAGGPEETQY
>TRBV10-3|TRBJ2-1
AISGTSGRRGGGGYNEQF
>TRBV5-4|TRBJ1-1
ASSFEGRNTEAF
>TRBV5-4|TRBJ2-5
ASSSGLAGLETQY
>TRBV30|TRBJ2-1
AWRGLAGVISRRNEQF
>TRBV5-4|TRBJ2-6
ASSRPGMSGANVLT
>TRBV7-2|TRBJ2-7
ASSLRGRGGEQY
>TRBV2|TRBJ2-1
ASSRRTSGGEGNEQF
>TRBV19|TRBJ2-7
ASNSASTSGSYEQY
>TRBV7-2|TRBJ1-1
ASSWGGSAF
>TRBV3-1/TRBV3-2|TRBJ2-2
ASTYGVGTGELF